This section outlines one TCR beta chain sequence together with its context. Data came from immunoSEQ multiplex PCR; TCRdb stores just in-frame clones and leaves some out. The table has under 200,000 clones, around 96% seen once. The source of the sample is a study of control samples from healthy donors and cancer patients. The CDR3 is 14 amino acids. Germline trimming cut 1 base from V and 6 bases from J; bases unmatched to any gene: 4. Germline loops: CDR1 SEHNR, CDR2 FQNEAQ (reference sequence). This TCR derives from a woman between 40 and 50 years old in good health. V is TRBV7-9 and J is TRBJ1-2, with 8 bases that match TRBD1. Sequencing was performed on blood. In DNA form, the CDR3 reads TGTGCCAGCAGCTTAGGGGGACAGGCTCATGGCTACACCTTC. This codes for CASSLGGQAHGYTF.